This entry lists 27 T cell receptor beta chains sequenced from one sample in a study of blood T cell repertoires in COVID-19. Here immunoSEQ multiplex PCR was the method, and the copy in TCRdb shows in-frame clones only, minus some. The sample consists of about 200,000 clones, roughly 85% of them appearing once. The material sequenced was peripheral blood. These receptors originate from a woman older than 75 with acute or convalescent COVID-19.

The V call is TRBV5-4, the J call TRBJ2-2, with TRBD1 identical over 7 bases. Germline loops: CDR1 SGHNT, CDR2 YYREEE (reference sequence). The CDR3 covers 16 residues. Losses at the gene ends were 4 bases for V and 6 bases for J; bases not matched to a gene: 12. This CDR3 is CASSPTPDRVSGELFF. CDR3 DNA sequence: TGTGCCAGCAGCCCCACACCCGACAGGGTCTCCGGGGAGCTGTTTTTT.

The chain couples TRBV7-8 to TRBJ1-1; 7 nucleotides match TRBD1. CDR3 size: 14 residues. Germline V gene sequence: CDR1 SGHVS, CDR2 FQNEAQ. With V trimmed by 6 bases and J by 1 base, 5 bases remained unmatched. CDR3 amino acids: CASRMTGPNTEAFF. The CDR3 bases are TGTGCCAGCAGAATGACAGGGCCGAACACTGAAGCTTTCTTT.

This clone showed up just once. The CDR3 sequence is CASRGAGEYFQYF. The CDR3 region has the DNA TGCGCCAGCAGGGGGGCAGGGGAGTATTTCCAGTACTTC. The chain has TRBV10-2 and TRBJ2-7; a weak D match, TRBD1 (6 bases). The CDR3 is 13 amino acids. Germline V CDR1 and CDR2: WSHSY, SAAADI. V was pared by 6 bases and J by 10 bases, with 19 bases between.

The chain links TRBV7-2 to TRBJ1-2; 11 positions match TRBD1. The junction had 7 bases not matched to a gene; V was cut back by 2 bases and J by 8 bases. From germline, CDR1 is SGHTA and CDR2 FQGNSA. This CDR3 has 15 residues. The CDR3 nucleotides are TGTGCCAGCAGCTTAACCGGGACAGGGGGTAGAGGCTACACCTTC. It specifies CASSLTGTGGRGYTF.

The V gene is TRBV3-1 (or the pseudogene TRBV3-2), the J gene TRBJ1-1; a possible D gene is TRBD1 (6 bases). The CDR3 covers 17 residues. From germline, CDR1 is LGHDT and CDR2 YNNKEL (reference sequence). With 4 bases removed from V and 5 bases from J, the gap between germline ends came to 23 bases. CDR3 protein: CASSPGAIHREWTEAFF. As DNA, the CDR3 is TGTGCCAGCAGCCCCGGAGCCATACACAGGGAGTGGACTGAAGCTTTCTTT.

The chain carries TRBV5-4 and TRBJ1-1; D is undetermined. Trimming cost V 0 bases and J 6 bases, with 12 bases left between them. CDR3 length: 14 residues. Germline loops: CDR1 SGHNT, CDR2 YYREEE (reference sequence). The chain's CDR3 is CASSLERVWSEAFF. The DNA for the CDR3 is TGTGCCAGCAGCTTGGAGCGGGTTTGGTCTGAAGCTTTCTTT.

This clone was seen just once. The rearrangement uses TRBV3-1 (or the pseudogene TRBV3-2) and TRBJ1-6; D unclear. The CDR3 contains 16 residues. The V gene lost 1 base and the J gene lost 0 bases, with 7 bases spanning the gap. Per the germline V gene, CDR1 is LGHDT and CDR2 is YNNKEL (reference sequence). CDR3 bases: TGTGCCAGCAGCCAAGGGTCTAGCTCCTATAATTCACCCCTCCACTTT. Amino acids: CASSQGSSSYNSPLHF.

The chain couples TRBV21-1 to TRBJ2-4; the table's D call of TRBD2 was not tested on the DNA. TRBV21-1 is flagged as a pseudogene. The CDR3 consists of 17 residues. CDR3 DNA sequence: TGTGCCAGCAGCCCGCGGATCCCGGAGCGGCCCAAAAACATTCAGTACTTC. It yields the protein CASSPRIPERPKNIQYF.

The table lists this clone with a few counts. The genes are TRBV27 and TRBJ1-6; D not resolved. The germline V gene encodes CDR1 MNHEY and CDR2 SMNVEV (reference sequence). The CDR3 totals 14 residues. V lost 3 bases and J lost 6, with 9 bases in between. As DNA, the CDR3 is TGTGCCAGCAGTTTTGGCAGTTCTAATTCACCCCTCCACTTT. Its protein product is CASSFGSSNSPLHF.

The chain joins TRBV4-3 to TRBJ2-3, with 14 bases matching TRBD2. The CDR3 loop spans 18 amino acids. The germline CDR1 and CDR2 sequences are LGHNA and YSLEER. V was clipped by 3 bases and J by 4 bases; unmatched bases: 9. The CDR3 region is CASSQTGTSGSYPDTQYF. CDR3 DNA sequence: TGCGCCAGCAGCCAGACCGGGACTAGCGGGAGCTACCCAGATACGCAGTATTTT.

V is TRBV19 and J is TRBJ2-4; D perhaps matches TRBD1 (6 bases). Germline lookup yields CDR1 LNHDA and CDR2 SQIVND (reference sequence). The CDR3 runs 15 residues. Trimming left V 5 bases short and J 0 bases short, with 11 bases between. Here the CDR3 reads CASSATGLAKNIQYF. For the CDR3, the DNA is TGTGCCAGTAGTGCCACAGGGTTAGCCAAAAACATTCAGTACTTC.

V is TRBV12-3 or TRBV12-4 and J is TRBJ1-1; D ambiguous. The CDR3 contains 11 residues. V gave up 3 bases and J gave up 11 bases, with 10 bases separating them. The chain's CDR3 is CASSLASRAFF. DNA of the CDR3: TGTGCCAGCAGTTTGGCCTCGCGGGCTTTCTTT.

The rearrangement joins TRBV19 to TRBJ2-1; D is unresolved. V shed 6 bases and J shed 5 bases, with 8 bases lying between them. In germline, CDR1 is LNHDA, CDR2 SQIVND (reference sequence). The CDR3 is 12 residues long. The CDR3 is CASSRGNNEQFF. The CDR3 DNA reads as TGTGCCAGTAGCCGCGGAAACAATGAGCAGTTCTTC.

This clone was seen only a few times. This chain's CDR3 is CASSQAGQGYQPQHF. The CDR3 DNA is TGTGCCAGCAGCCAGGCGGGACAGGGGTATCAGCCCCAGCATTTT. The V call is TRBV3-1 (or the pseudogene TRBV3-2), the J call TRBJ1-5; TRBD1 agrees at 10 bases. V dropped 3 bases and J dropped 5; count of bases not matched to a gene: 4. Germline loops: CDR1 LGHDT, CDR2 YNNKEL (reference sequence). The CDR3 runs to 15 residues.

The rearrangement uses TRBV2 and TRBJ2-1; 9 positions match TRBD2. The CDR3 consists of 16 residues. The germline V gene encodes CDR1 SNHLY and CDR2 FYNNEI. V shed 6 bases, J shed 0 bases, and the junction held 6 bases outside the gene matches. The CDR3 coding sequence is TGTGCCAGCAGGACACTAGCGGGCGGCTCCTACAATGAGCAGTTCTTC. Its translation is CASRTLAGGSYNEQFF.

This chain joins TRBV28 and TRBJ2-5; the match to TRBD2 covers 13 bases. Germline V gene lookup returns CDR1 MDHEN and CDR2 SYDVKM. The junction had 9 bases not matched to a gene; V was cut back by 5 bases and J by 6 bases. This CDR3 region has 16 residues. The CDR3 loop reads CASSPWTSGSSQTQYF. The CDR3 bases are TGTGCCAGCAGTCCCTGGACTAGCGGGAGCTCCCAGACCCAGTACTTC.

The V gene is TRBV11-2, the J gene TRBJ1-2, with TRBD1 identical over 9 bases. V trimming: 7 bases; J trimming: 8 bases; junction bases outside the gene matches: 8. This CDR3 has 13 amino acids. In germline, CDR1 is SGHAT, CDR2 FQNNGV. CDR3 DNA sequence: TGTGCCAGCACCGGACAGGGGACGATCGGCTACACCTTC. Its translation: CASTGQGTIGYTF.

This clone has only one observation. The chain is built from TRBV7-2 and TRBJ1-6; the D gene is possibly TRBD1 (6 bases). CDR3 length: 16 residues. V dropped 2 bases and J dropped 9 bases, with 17 bases sitting between them. The germline V gene encodes CDR1 SGHTA and CDR2 FQGNSA. The CDR3 is CASSLLGGDIGSPLHF. The CDR3 DNA sequence: TGTGCCAGCAGCTTATTAGGTGGGGACATCGGTTCACCCCTCCACTTT.

The rearrangement uses TRBV10-2 and TRBJ1-1; tentative D call: TRBD1 (5 bases). Trimming shortened V by 7 bases and J by 3 bases, and 12 bases separated the two germline ends. CDR3 length: 13 amino acids. The germline CDR1 and CDR2 sequences are WSHSY and SAAADI. CDR3 sequence reads: CASNSGGDTEAFF. CDR3 nucleotide sequence: TGCGCCAGCAACTCGGGGGGTGACACTGAAGCTTTCTTT.

The V and J genes are TRBV5-1 and TRBJ2-5; the D gene is possibly TRBD2 (6 bases). CDR3 size: 16 residues. Trimming took off 2 bases at V and 0 bases at J, with 14 bases between the two ends. Germline V gene sequence: CDR1 SGHRS, CDR2 YFSETQ. CDR3 loop: CASSFLSGGNQETQYF. Here the CDR3 DNA reads TGCGCCAGCAGCTTCCTCAGTGGGGGGAACCAAGAGACCCAGTACTTC.

In the case of this clone: The same CDR3 arises from other DNA sequences in this sample as well. This chain connects TRBV10-3 to TRBJ2-7; 9 bases are a match to TRBD2. J gave up 5 bases and V 5 bases, and 7 bases lay outside the gene matches. Per germline, CDR1 ENHRY and CDR2 SYGVKD. This CDR3 has 14 amino acids. This chain's CDR3 is CAISLSSGNNEQYF. CDR3 DNA sequence: TGTGCCATCAGTTTGTCTAGCGGGAACAACGAGCAGTACTTC.

The chain combines TRBV28 with TRBJ1-4; D is ambiguous. V was trimmed by 8 bases and J by 6 bases, leaving 10 bases between them. In germline, CDR1 is MDHEN, CDR2 SYDVKM. The CDR3 contains 12 residues. This CDR3 reads CASQWRDEKLFF. The DNA for the CDR3 is TGTGCCAGCCAATGGAGGGATGAAAAACTGTTTTTT. Variable domain in full (rest from reference TRBV28 and TRBJ1-4): DVKVTQSSRYLVKRTGEKVFLECVQDMDHENMFWYRQDPGLGLRLIYFSYDVKMKEKGDIPEGYSVSREKKERFSLILESASTNQTSMYLCASQWRDEKLFFGSGTQLSVL.

V usage is TRBV5-1 and J usage is TRBJ2-5; D remains unclear. Germline loops: CDR1 SGHRS, CDR2 YFSETQ. The ends were cut back, 0 bases at V and 2 bases at J, with 5 bases in the middle. The CDR3 covers 13 residues. Written as DNA, the CDR3 is TGCGCCAGCAGCTTGGCCCTTCAAGAGACCCAGTACTTC. It codes for CASSLALQETQYF.

This clone showed up just once. The chain employs TRBV30 and TRBJ1-1; no clear D. Per the germline V gene, CDR1 is GTSNPN and CDR2 is SVGIG (reference sequence). The V end was cut by 4 bases, the J end by 0 bases, with 6 bases between. The CDR3 spans 12 residues. In DNA form, the CDR3 reads TGTGCCTGGATCTCAGTGAACACTGAAGCTTTCTTT. This sequence encodes CAWISVNTEAFF. Drawing the rest from reference TRBV30 and TRBJ1-1, the complete variable domain is SQTIHQWPATLVQPVGSPLSLECTVEGTSNPNLYWYRQAAGRGLQLLFYSVGIGQISSEVPQNLSASRPQDRQFILSSKKLLLSDSGFYLCAWISVNTEAFFGQGTRLTVV.

The chain employs TRBV3-1 (or the pseudogene TRBV3-2) and TRBJ2-1; 9 bases match TRBD2. V dropped 0 bases and J dropped 3; count of bases not matched to a gene: 6. CDR1 LGHDT and CDR2 YNNKEL come from the germline V gene (reference sequence). The CDR3 extends over 17 amino acids. This CDR3 reads CASSQELTSGLYNEQFF. CDR3 DNA sequence: TGTGCCAGCAGCCAAGAGCTGACTAGCGGCCTCTACAATGAGCAGTTCTTC.

The chain recombines TRBV14 with TRBJ2-7, with D hard to call. V gave up 1 base and J gave up 8 bases, with 9 bases separating them. This CDR3 has 12 residues. CDR1 is SGHDN and CDR2 is FVKESK in the germline V gene. The CDR3 loop is CASSQVQRQQYF. The CDR3 bases are TGTGCCAGCAGCCAAGTGCAGCGACAGCAGTACTTC. Filled out from reference TRBV14 and TRBJ2-7, the complete variable domain reads EAGVTQFPSHSVIEKGQTVTLRCDPISGHDNLYWYRRVMGKEIKFLLHFVKESKQDESGMPNNRFLAERTGGTYSTLKVQPAELEDSGVYFCASSQVQRQQYFGPGTRLTVT.

The gene calls are TRBV28 and TRBJ2-1; unclear D gene. Germline CDR1 and CDR2: MDHEN and SYDVKM. Trimming left V 2 bases short and J 7 bases short, with 6 bases between. CDR3 length: 12 residues. The CDR3 nucleotides read TGTGCCAGCAGTTTACGTTTAAATGAGCAGTTCTTC. It encodes CASSLRLNEQFF.